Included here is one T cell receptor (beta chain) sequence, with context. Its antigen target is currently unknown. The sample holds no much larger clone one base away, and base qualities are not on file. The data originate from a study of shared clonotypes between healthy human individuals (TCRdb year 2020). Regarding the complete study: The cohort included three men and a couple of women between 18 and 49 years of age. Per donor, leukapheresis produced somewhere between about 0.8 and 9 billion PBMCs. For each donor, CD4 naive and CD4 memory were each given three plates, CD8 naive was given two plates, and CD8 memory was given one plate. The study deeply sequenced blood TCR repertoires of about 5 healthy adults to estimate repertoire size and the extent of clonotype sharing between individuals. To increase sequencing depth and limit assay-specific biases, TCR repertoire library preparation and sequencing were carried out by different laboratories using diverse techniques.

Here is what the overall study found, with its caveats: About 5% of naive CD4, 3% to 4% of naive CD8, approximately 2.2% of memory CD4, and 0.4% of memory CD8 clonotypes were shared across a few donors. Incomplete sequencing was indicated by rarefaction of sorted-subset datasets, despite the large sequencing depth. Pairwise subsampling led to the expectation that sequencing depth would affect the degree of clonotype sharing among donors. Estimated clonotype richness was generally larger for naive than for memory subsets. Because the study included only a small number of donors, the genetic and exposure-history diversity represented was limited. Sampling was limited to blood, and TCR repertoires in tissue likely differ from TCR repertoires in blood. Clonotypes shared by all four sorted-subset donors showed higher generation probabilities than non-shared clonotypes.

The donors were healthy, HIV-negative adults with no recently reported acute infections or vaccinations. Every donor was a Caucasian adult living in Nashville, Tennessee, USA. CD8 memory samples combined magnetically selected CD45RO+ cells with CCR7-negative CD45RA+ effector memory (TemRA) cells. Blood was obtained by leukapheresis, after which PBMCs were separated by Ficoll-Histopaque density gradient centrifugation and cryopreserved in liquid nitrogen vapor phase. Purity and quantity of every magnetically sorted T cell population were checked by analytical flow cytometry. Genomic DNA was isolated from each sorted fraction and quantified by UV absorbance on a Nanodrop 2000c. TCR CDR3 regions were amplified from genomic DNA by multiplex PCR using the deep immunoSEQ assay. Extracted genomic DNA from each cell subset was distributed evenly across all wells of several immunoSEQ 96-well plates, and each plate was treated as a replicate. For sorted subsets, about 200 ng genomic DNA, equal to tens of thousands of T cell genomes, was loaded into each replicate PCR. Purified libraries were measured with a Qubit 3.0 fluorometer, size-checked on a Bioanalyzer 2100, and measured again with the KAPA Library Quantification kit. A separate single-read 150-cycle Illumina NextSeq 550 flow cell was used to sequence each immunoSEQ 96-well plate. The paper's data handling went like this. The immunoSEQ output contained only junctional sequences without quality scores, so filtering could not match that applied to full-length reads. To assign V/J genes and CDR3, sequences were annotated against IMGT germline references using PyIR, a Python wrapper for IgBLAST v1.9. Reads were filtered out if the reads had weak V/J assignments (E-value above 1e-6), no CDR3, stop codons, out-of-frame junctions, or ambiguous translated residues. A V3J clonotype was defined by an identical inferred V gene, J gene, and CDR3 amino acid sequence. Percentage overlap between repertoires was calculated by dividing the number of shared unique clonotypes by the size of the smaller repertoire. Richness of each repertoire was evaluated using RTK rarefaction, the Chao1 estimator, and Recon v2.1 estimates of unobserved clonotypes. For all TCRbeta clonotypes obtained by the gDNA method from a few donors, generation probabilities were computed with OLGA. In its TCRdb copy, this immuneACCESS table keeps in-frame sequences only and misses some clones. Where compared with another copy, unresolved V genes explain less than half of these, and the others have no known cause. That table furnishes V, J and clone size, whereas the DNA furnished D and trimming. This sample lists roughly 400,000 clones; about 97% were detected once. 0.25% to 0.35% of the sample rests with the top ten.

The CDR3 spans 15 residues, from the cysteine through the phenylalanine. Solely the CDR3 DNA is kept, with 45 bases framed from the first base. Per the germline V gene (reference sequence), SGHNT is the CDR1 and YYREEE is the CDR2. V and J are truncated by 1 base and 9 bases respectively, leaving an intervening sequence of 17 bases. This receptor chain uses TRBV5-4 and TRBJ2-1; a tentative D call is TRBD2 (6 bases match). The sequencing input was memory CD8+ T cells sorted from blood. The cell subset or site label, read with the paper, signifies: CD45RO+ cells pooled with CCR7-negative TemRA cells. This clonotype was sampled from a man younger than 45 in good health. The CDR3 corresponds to CASSLLAGPSGEQFF. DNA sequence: TGTGCCAGCAGCTTGTTGGCGGGGCCCTCCGGTGAGCAGTTCTTC.